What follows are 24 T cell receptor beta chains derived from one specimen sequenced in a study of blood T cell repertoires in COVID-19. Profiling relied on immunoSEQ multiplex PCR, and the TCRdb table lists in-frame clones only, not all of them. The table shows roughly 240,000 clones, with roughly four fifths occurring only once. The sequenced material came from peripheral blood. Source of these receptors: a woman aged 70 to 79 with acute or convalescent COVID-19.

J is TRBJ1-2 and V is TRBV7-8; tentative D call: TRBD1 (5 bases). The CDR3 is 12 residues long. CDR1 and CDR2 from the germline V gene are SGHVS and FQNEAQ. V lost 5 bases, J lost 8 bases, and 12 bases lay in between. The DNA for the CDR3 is TGTGCCAGCAGCCCTCAACAGGAAGGCTACACCTTC. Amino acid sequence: CASSPQQEGYTF.

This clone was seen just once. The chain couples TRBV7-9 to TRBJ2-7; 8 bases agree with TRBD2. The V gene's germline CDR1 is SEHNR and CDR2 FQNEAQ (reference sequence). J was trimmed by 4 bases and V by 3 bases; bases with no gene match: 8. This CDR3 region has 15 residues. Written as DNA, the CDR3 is TGTGCCAGCAGCTTCGGGGCGGGGGGCCGGTACGAGCAGTACTTC. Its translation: CASSFGAGGRYEQYF.

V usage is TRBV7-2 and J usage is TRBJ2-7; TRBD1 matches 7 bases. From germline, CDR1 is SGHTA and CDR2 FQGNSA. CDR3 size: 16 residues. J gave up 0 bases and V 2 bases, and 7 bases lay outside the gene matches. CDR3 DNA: TGTGCCAGCAGCTTAATAGGGGGCAAGAGCTCCTACGAGCAGTACTTC. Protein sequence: CASSLIGGKSSYEQYF. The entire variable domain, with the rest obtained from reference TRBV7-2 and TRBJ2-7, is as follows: GAGVSQSPSNKVTEKGKDVELRCDPISGHTALYWYRQSLGQGLEFLIYFQGNSAPDKSGLPSDRFSAERTGGSVSTLTIQRTQQEDSAVYLCASSLIGGKSSYEQYFGPGTRLTVT.

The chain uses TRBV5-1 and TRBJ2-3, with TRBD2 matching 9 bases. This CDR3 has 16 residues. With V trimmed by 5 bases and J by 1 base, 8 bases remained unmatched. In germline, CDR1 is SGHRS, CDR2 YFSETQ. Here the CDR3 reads CASRNHKRGGTDTQYF. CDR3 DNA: TGCGCCAGCAGGAATCATAAGCGGGGGGGCACAGATACGCAGTATTTT. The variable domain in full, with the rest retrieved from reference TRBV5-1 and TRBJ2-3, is KAGVTQTPRYLIKTRGQQVTLSCSPISGHRSVSWYQQTPGQGLQFLFEYFSETQRNKGNFPGRFSGRQFSNSRSEMNVSTLELGDSALYLCASRNHKRGGTDTQYFGPGTRLTVL.

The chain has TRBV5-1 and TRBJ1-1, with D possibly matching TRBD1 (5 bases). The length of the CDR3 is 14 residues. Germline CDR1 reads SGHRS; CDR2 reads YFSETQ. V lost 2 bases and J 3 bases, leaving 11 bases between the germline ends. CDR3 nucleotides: TGCGCCAGCAGCTTAGGAGGGGTTTACACTGAAGCTTTCTTT. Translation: CASSLGGVYTEAFF. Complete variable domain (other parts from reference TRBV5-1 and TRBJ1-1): KAGVTQTPRYLIKTRGQQVTLSCSPISGHRSVSWYQQTPGQGLQFLFEYFSETQRNKGNFPGRFSGRQFSNSRSEMNVSTLELGDSALYLCASSLGGVYTEAFFGQGTRLTVV.

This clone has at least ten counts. CDR3 in amino acids: CASSVANNQPQHF. In nucleotides, the CDR3 is TGTGCCAGCAGCGTAGCCAACAATCAGCCCCAGCATTTT. The chain has TRBV9 and TRBJ1-5; D call uncertain. This CDR3 is 13 amino acids long. CDR1 is SGDLS and CDR2 is YYNGEE in the germline V gene. Trimming removed 0 bases at V and 3 bases at J, with 4 bases between.

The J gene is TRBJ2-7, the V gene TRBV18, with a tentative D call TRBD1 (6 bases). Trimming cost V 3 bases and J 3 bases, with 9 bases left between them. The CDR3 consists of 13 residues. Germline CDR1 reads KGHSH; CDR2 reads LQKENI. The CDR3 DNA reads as TGTGCCAGCTCACCCGGACAGAACTACGAGCAGTACTTC. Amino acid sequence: CASSPGQNYEQYF.

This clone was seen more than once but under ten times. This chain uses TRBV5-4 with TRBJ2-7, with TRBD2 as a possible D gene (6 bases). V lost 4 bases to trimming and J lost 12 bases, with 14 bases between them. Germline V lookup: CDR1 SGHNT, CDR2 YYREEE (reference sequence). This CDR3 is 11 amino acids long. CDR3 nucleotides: TGTGCCAGCAGCGCGCCGGGGGAGACGTACTTC. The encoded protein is CASSAPGETYF.

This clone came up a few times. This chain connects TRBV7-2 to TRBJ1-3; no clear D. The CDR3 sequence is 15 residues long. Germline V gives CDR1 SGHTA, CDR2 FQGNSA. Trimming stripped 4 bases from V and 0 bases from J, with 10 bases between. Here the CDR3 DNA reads TGTGCCAGCAGCTCAACGGTTTTCTCTGGAAACACCATATATTTT. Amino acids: CASSSTVFSGNTIYF.

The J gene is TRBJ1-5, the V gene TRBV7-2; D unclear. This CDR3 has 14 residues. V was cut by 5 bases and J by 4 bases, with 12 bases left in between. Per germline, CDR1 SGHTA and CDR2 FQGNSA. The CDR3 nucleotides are TGTGCCAGCAGCCCCTCTTCCGTGAATCAGCCCCAGCATTTT. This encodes CASSPSSVNQPQHF.

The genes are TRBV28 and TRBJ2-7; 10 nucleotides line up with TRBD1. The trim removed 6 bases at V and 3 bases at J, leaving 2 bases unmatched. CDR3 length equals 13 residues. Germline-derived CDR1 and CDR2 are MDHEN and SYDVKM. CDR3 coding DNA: TGTGCCAGCAGCCGGGACAGGGGCTACGAGCAGTACTTC. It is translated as CASSRDRGYEQYF.

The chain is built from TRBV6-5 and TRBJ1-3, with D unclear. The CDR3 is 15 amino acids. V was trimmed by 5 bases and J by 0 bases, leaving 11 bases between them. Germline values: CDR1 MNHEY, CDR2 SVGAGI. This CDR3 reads CASSPTSSSGNTIYF. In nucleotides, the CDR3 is TGTGCCAGCAGTCCCACCTCGAGCTCTGGAAACACCATATATTTT.

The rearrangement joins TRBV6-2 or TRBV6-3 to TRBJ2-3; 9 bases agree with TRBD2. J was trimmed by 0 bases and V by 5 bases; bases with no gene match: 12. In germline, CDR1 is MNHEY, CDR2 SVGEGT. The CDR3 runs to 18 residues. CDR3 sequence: CASSQSELAGVSTDTQYF. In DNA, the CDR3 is TGTGCCAGCAGTCAGAGTGAACTAGCGGGTGTTAGCACAGATACGCAGTATTTT.

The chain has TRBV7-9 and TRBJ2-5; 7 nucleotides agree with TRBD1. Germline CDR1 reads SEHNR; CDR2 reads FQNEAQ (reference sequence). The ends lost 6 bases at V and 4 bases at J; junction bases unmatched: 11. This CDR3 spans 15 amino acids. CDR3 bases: TGTGCCAGCAGGGACACAGGGGCAGGGGGAGAGACCCAGTACTTC. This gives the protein CASRDTGAGGETQYF.

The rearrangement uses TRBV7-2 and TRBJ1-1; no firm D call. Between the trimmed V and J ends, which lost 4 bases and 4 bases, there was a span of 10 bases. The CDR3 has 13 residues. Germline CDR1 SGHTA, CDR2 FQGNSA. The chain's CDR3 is CASSSQVGTEAFF. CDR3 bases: TGTGCCAGCAGCTCCCAGGTCGGCACTGAAGCTTTCTTT.

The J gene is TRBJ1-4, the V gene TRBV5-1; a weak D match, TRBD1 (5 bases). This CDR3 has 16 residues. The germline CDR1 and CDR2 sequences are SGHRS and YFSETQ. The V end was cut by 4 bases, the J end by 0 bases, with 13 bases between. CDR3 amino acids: CASSPSGGATNEKLFF. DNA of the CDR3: TGCGCCAGCAGCCCCTCCGGGGGGGCAACTAATGAAAAACTGTTTTTT.

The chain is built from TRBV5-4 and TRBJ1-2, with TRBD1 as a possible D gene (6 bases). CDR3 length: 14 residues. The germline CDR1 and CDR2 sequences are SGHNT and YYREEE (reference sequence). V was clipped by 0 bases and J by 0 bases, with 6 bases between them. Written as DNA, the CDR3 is TGTGCCAGCAGCTTGGACAGGGCTAACTATGGCTACACCTTC. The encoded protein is CASSLDRANYGYTF.

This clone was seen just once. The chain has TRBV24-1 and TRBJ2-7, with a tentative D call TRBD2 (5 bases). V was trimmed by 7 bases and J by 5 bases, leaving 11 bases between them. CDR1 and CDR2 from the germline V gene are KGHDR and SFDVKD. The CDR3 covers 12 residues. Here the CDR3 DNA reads TGTGCCACCAGCCAGACTACCGACGAGCAGTACTTC. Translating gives CATSQTTDEQYF.

Written as DNA, the CDR3 is TGTGCCAGCAGCACGACAGTGAACACTGAAGCTTTCTTT. It yields the protein CASSTTVNTEAFF. The J gene is TRBJ1-1, the V gene TRBV6-2 or TRBV6-3; possibly TRBD1 for D (5 bases). Germline V lookup: CDR1 MNHEY, CDR2 SVGEGT. The CDR3 length is 13 residues. V lost 6 bases and J 0 bases, leaving 8 bases between the germline ends.

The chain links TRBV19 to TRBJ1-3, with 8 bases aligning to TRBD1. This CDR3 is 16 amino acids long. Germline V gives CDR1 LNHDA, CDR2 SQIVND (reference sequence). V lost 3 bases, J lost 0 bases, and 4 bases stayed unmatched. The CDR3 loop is CASSIAGGVSGNTIYF. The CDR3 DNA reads TGTGCCAGTAGTATTGCAGGGGGCGTCTCTGGAAACACCATATATTTT.

The chain's CDR3 is CASSTEQASARGYTF. Written as DNA, the CDR3 is TGCGCCAGCAGCACAGAACAGGCGAGTGCGCGGGGCTACACCTTC. This chain uses TRBV5-1 with TRBJ1-2; D is perhaps TRBD1 (5 bases). The CDR3 covers 15 residues. Trimming took off 4 bases at V and 8 bases at J, with 21 bases between the two ends. Germline CDR1 reads SGHRS; CDR2 reads YFSETQ.

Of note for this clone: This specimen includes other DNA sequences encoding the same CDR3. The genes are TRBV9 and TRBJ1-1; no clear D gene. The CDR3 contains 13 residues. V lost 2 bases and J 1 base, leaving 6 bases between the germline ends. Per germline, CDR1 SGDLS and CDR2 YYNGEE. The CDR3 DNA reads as TGTGCCAGCAGCGTTGATAGGAACACTGAAGCTTTCTTT. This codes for CASSVDRNTEAFF. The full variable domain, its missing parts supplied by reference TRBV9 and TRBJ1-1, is DSGVTQTPKHLITATGQRVTLRCSPRSGDLSVYWYQQSLDQGLQFLIQYYNGEERAKGNILERFSAQQFPDLHSELNLSSLELGDSALYFCASSVDRNTEAFFGQGTRLTVV.

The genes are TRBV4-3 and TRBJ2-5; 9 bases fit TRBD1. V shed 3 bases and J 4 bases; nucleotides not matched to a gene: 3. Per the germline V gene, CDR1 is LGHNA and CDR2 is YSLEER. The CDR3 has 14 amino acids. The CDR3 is CASSQETGGETQYF. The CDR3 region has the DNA TGCGCCAGCAGCCAGGAGACAGGGGGAGAGACCCAGTACTTC.

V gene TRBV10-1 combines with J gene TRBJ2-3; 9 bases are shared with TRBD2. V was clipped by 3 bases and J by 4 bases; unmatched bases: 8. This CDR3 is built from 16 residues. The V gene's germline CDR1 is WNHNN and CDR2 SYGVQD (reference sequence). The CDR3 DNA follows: TGCGCCAGCAGTGACGGGGGTAGCGGGAGATCAGATACGCAGTATTTT. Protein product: CASSDGGSGRSDTQYF.